The source of this T cell receptor (beta chain) is a study of regulatory T cells in long-lasting Graves disease. In the study overall: Antithyroid drug intake by newly diagnosed Graves' patients had lasted under 3 months. Study-wide points: Small sample size may have lowered accuracy.

Researchers made TCR beta libraries by using iRepertoire HTBI primers and running Arm-PCR on CDR3 regions. TCRdb recomputed calls from the multiplex PCR reads with MiXCR, one row per CDR3 protein. The sample holds hundreds of thousands of distinct CDR3 sequences, around 15% seen once. The time point is: newly diagnosed GD, antithyroid drugs for less than 3 months. Isolated PBMC RNA provided the starting material for the TCR library. This clonotype was detected ten times or more. The antigen is undetermined. CDR3 length: 13 residues. Trimming removed 4 bases at V and 10 bases at J, with 16 bases between. Germline V lookup: CDR1 SGHAT, CDR2 FQNNGV. The sample was also reused in another study, on T cells in Graves' hyperthyroidism and ophthalmopathy. That work contributes: Stability of Graves' hyperthyroidism was defined as absent ophthalmopathy progression within 18 months. Most clonotypes expanded in the thyroid (above 0.001) were also present in blood.

The source of this sequence is a woman under 40 with Graves disease. Here the sequenced sample was peripheral blood mononuclear cells (PBMCs), taken at new diagnosis, from a patient treated with antithyroid drugs. The chain joins TRBV11-2 to TRBJ1-1; D ambiguous. For the CDR3, the DNA is TGTGCCAGCAGCTCCCCCCCCTTGACGGTAGCTTTCTTT. Translating it yields CASSSPPLTVAFF. The complete variable domain, with remaining parts taken from reference TRBV11-2 and TRBJ1-1, reads EAGVAQSPRYKIIEKRQSVAFWCNPISGHATLYWYQQILGQGPKLLIQFQNNGVVDDSQLPKDRFSAERLKGVDSTLKIQPAKLEDSAVYLCASSSPPLTVAFFGQGTRLTVV.